This T cell receptor beta chain is drawn from a study of human T cells and chemical hapten exposure. Study-wide context: The patients were mostly female; they had alopecia areata, totalis or universalis. Per-sample TCR yield variation was attributed mainly to small pooled library volume differences.

This clonotype was detected many times. This CDR3 has 18 residues. Trimming stripped 0 bases from V and 1 base from J, with 15 bases between. CDR1 is LGHNA, CDR2 YNFKEQ, per germline. MiXCR, applied by TCRdb to the RACE reads, yields one record per CDR3 protein. The data contain some 38,000 distinct CDR3 sequences, 7.5% to 8% of them singletons. The time point was: pre-sensitization, week 0. The treatment denotes: therapeutic diphenylcyclopropenone sensitization with weekly scalp DPC. The TCR comes from a woman aged 50 to 60 with alopecia areata. Some clones in this sample may be carry-over from other donors' samples. The starting material was whole blood, obtained in connection with sensitization to the hapten diphenylcyclopropenone (DPC). The rearrangement links TRBV4-2 to TRBJ2-2; D is unclear. CDR3 nucleotide sequence: TGTGCCAGCAGCCAAGAGGGTCCCCCAGGTTGGAACACCGGGGAGCTGTTTTTT. Amino acid sequence: CASSQEGPPGWNTGELFF.